This TCR beta chain appears in the sequencing data of a study of blood T cell repertoires in COVID-19. Overall study: PBMCs, B-cell-depleted T cells, or T cells were the source of the cDNA or gDNA that made up the material.

This CDR3 region has 16 residues. V gave up 3 bases and J gave up 2 bases; unmatched junction bases: 7. CDR1 is KGHDR and CDR2 is SFDVKD in the germline V gene. Sequencing was performed with immunoSEQ multiplex PCR; in TCRdb, only in-frame clones are kept and a portion is missing. The repertoire holds 300,000 to 400,000 clones, around 87% seen once, with about 6% in the top ten. Seattle patients were enrolled while actively infected and followed longitudinally. What was sequenced was peripheral blood. The chain carries TRBV24-1 and TRBJ2-3, with 7 positions matching TRBD1. The clonotype originates from a woman aged 50 to 60 with COVID-19, enrolled during active disease. CDR3 sequence (DNA): TGTGCCACCAGTGATCGACAGGGATCTTACACAGATACGCAGTATTTT. As protein: CATSDRQGSYTDTQYF.